Following are 29 T cell receptor beta chains from one sample sequenced in a study of PD-1 blockade in classical Hodgkin lymphoma. Every patient experienced relapse after autologous stem cell transplantation, and brentuximab vedotin exposure varied. Magnetic depletion of non-target cells from thawed PBMCs yielded purified CD8+ T cells. Generated by immunoSEQ multiplex PCR, the TCRdb table keeps only in-frame clones and is missing some. Of about 13,000 clones listed, more than 65% are singletons. The material was CD8+ T cells from blood, obtained at baseline. These receptors all come from a human donor with classical Hodgkin lymphoma.

This chain joins TRBV6-1 and TRBJ1-5, with D unclear. This CDR3 is built from 15 residues. V was pared by 6 bases and J by 2 bases, with 14 bases between. The germline gives CDR1 MNHNS, CDR2 SASEGT. The CDR3 sequence is CASRRVPLGNQPQHF. The CDR3 DNA is TGTGCCAGCAGGCGGGTCCCTCTGGGCAATCAGCCCCAGCATTTT.

This clone was recorded a few times. In DNA form, the CDR3 reads TGTGCCAGCAGCTGGACAGGGATGGACTATGGCTACACCTTC. It codes for CASSWTGMDYGYTF. V and J are TRBV5-4 and TRBJ1-2; the match to TRBD1 covers 8 bases. Germline V gives CDR1 SGHNT, CDR2 YYREEE (reference sequence). The CDR3 consists of 14 residues. The J segment lost 3 bases and the V segment lost 3 bases, leaving 4 bases of the junction unmatched.

The chain's CDR3 is CASSLSSGGDHEQYF. CDR3 nucleotides: TGTGCCAGCAGCTTGTCCAGCGGGGGGGACCACGAGCAGTACTTC. The chain uses TRBV5-6 and TRBJ2-7, with TRBD2 matching 10 bases. V shed 1 base, J shed 5 bases, and the junction held 6 bases outside the gene matches. CDR1 is SGHDT, CDR2 YYEEEE, per germline. The CDR3 is made up of 15 amino acids.

The chain combines TRBV7-9 with TRBJ2-7, with D unclear. Germline assignment: CDR1 SEHNR and CDR2 FQNEAQ (reference sequence). Trimming pared 5 bases from V and 5 bases from J, leaving 19 bases between. The CDR3 loop spans 15 amino acids. CDR3 nucleotide sequence: TGTGCCAGCAGCCTCTTTCTAGAGTCGACCCACGAGCAGTACTTC. This codes for CASSLFLESTHEQYF.

The rearrangement joins TRBV28 to TRBJ1-5; D remains unclear. V was cut by 7 bases and J by 1 base, with 20 bases left in between. From germline, CDR1 is MDHEN and CDR2 SYDVKM. There are 17 residues in the CDR3. The CDR3 nucleotides read TGTGCCAGCACCACCGGAGGACCCTCTGGAAGCAATCAGCCCCAGCATTTT. It encodes CASTTGGPSGSNQPQHF.

The gene calls are TRBV5-8 and TRBJ1-2; 10 bases match TRBD1. V trimming: 4 bases; J trimming: 8 bases; junction bases outside the gene matches: 5. The germline gives CDR1 SGHTS, CDR2 YDEGEE. This CDR3 is 13 amino acids long. This chain's CDR3 is CASSPDRGRGYTF. The CDR3 nucleotides read TGTGCCAGCAGCCCTGACAGGGGGCGAGGCTACACCTTC.

V and J are TRBV4-3 and TRBJ1-3; no definite D call. The V end was cut by 0 bases, the J end by 0 bases, with 6 bases between. Looked up from germline, CDR1 is LGHNA and CDR2 is YSLEER. CDR3 length: 15 amino acids. CDR3 protein: CASSQDWGSGNTIYF. The DNA for the CDR3 is TGCGCCAGCAGCCAAGATTGGGGCTCTGGAAACACCATATATTTT.

The V and J genes are TRBV6-1 and TRBJ1-5; 7 bases fit TRBD1. There are 14 residues in the CDR3. V lost 4 bases and J lost 3; bases outside the gene matches: 3. Germline-derived CDR1 and CDR2 are MNHNS and SASEGT. CDR3 sequence: CASSAGQDNQPQHF. As DNA, the CDR3 is TGTGCCAGCAGTGCCGGACAGGACAATCAGCCCCAGCATTTT.

This clone showed up just once. This chain joins TRBV11-3 and TRBJ2-7, with TRBD1 matching over 11 bases. Losses at the gene ends were 5 bases for V and 3 bases for J; bases not matched to a gene: 6. Germline CDR1 SGHNT, CDR2 YENEEA. The CDR3 has 15 amino acids. CDR3 DNA sequence: TGTGCCAGCAGCAAATGGACAGGGGGCAACTACGAGCAGTACTTC. This encodes CASSKWTGGNYEQYF.

This clone was seen more than once but under ten times. DNA for the CDR3: TGTGCCAGCAGCCCGGCAGGGAGCCTAGATACGCAGTATTTT. As protein: CASSPAGSLDTQYF. J is TRBJ2-3 and V is TRBV7-3; TRBD1 or TRBD2 may be the D gene (5 bases each). The germline CDR1 and CDR2 sequences are SGHTA and FQGTGA. The CDR3 length is 14 residues. V was shortened by 5 bases and J by 5 bases, with 14 bases between the two germline ends.

This chain links TRBV7-7 with TRBJ1-1; 12 positions match TRBD1. CDR1 SSHAT and CDR2 FNYEAQ come from the germline V gene (reference sequence). Unmatched junction bases numbered 5, after V lost 5 bases and J lost 1 base. The CDR3 runs 16 residues. The CDR3 region is CASSPGTGGGNTEAFF. The DNA for the CDR3 is TGTGCCAGCAGCCCGGGGACAGGGGGCGGGAACACTGAAGCTTTCTTT.

A single count supports this clone. This chain links TRBV7-9 with TRBJ2-2; TRBD2 matches at 14 bases. Trimming at V came to 4 bases and at J to 5 bases, leaving 6 bases not matched to a gene. Germline loops: CDR1 SEHNR, CDR2 FQNEAQ (reference sequence). The CDR3 is made up of 17 amino acids. CDR3 sequence (DNA): TGTGCCAGCAGCTCGGGACTAGCGGGGGCTGGAACCGGGGAGCTGTTTTTT. It yields the protein CASSSGLAGAGTGELFF.

The chain employs TRBV7-6 and TRBJ2-3, with TRBD2 matching over 10 bases. With V trimmed by 0 bases and J by 2 bases, 14 bases remained unmatched. CDR1 SGHVS and CDR2 FNYEAQ come from the germline V gene. This CDR3 region has 20 residues. CDR3 nucleotides: TGTGCCAGCAGCTTAGCGAGAGTAGCGGGGGGCCGTAGGATCACAGATACGCAGTATTTT. Translation: CASSLARVAGGRRITDTQYF.

This rearrangement joins TRBV7-2 to TRBJ2-7; D not certain. The CDR3 contains 14 residues. Trimming stripped 7 bases from V and 6 bases from J, with 19 bases between. Germline loops: CDR1 SGHTA, CDR2 FQGNSA. In DNA form, the CDR3 reads TGTGCCAGCACACCCCACTCAGGCGGTCGCGAGCAGTACTTC. This gives the protein CASTPHSGGREQYF.

This clone was detected a few times. J is TRBJ1-4 and V is TRBV14, with D perhaps matching TRBD1 (5 bases). Per germline, CDR1 SGHDN and CDR2 FVKESK. The CDR3 loop spans 16 amino acids. Deletions cut 4 bases from V and 4 bases from J, with 16 bases between. Here the CDR3 reads CASSPGPGRGNEKLFF. The DNA of the CDR3 is TGTGCCAGCAGCCCCGGCCCAGGGCGAGGTAATGAAAAACTGTTTTTT.

The chain links TRBV6-6 to TRBJ2-7; D ambiguous. V dropped 2 bases and J dropped 0 bases, with 2 bases sitting between them. The CDR3 consists of 12 residues. Germline CDR1 MNHNY, CDR2 SVGAGI (reference sequence). CDR3 loop: CASSYISYEQYF. CDR3 nucleotide sequence: TGTGCCAGCAGTTACATCTCCTACGAGCAGTACTTC.

This clone occurred a few times. This rearrangement joins TRBV2 to TRBJ2-7; 11 positions agree with TRBD2. The V and J ends lost 5 bases and 4 bases, in that order; junction bases with no gene match: 4. Germline V gives CDR1 SNHLY, CDR2 FYNNEI. This CDR3 is 14 amino acids long. DNA of the CDR3: TGTGCCAGCAGTTTAACTAGCGGGGGTTACGAGCAGTACTTC. Translated: CASSLTSGGYEQYF.

The CDR3 here is CASSLALGGGYEQYF. The CDR3, as DNA: TGTGCCAGCAGCTTGGCCCTCGGGGGCGGCTACGAGCAGTACTTC. The chain couples TRBV5-4 to TRBJ2-7, with D possibly being TRBD1 or TRBD2 (6 bases each). The CDR3 contains 15 residues. V lost 0 bases and J 3 bases, leaving 13 bases between the germline ends. CDR1 SGHNT and CDR2 YYREEE come from the germline V gene (reference sequence).

V usage is TRBV30 and J usage is TRBJ1-2, with D possibly matching TRBD1 (5 bases). Germline V gives CDR1 GTSNPN, CDR2 SVGIG (reference sequence). The CDR3 runs to 12 residues. The V gene lost 3 bases and the J gene lost 8 bases, with 13 bases spanning the gap. The CDR3 nucleotides read TGTGCCTGGAGGGGGGGACCCAGGGGCTACACCTTC. This gives the protein CAWRGGPRGYTF.

The V call is TRBV2, the J call TRBJ2-2, with D hard to call. The CDR3 totals 16 residues. V lost 2 bases and J lost 3, with 13 bases in between. CDR1 SNHLY and CDR2 FYNNEI come from the germline V gene. In DNA form, the CDR3 reads TGTGCCAGCAGTGAATACAGTCTTAGGGACACCGGGGAGCTGTTTTTT. This codes for CASSEYSLRDTGELFF.

The V call is TRBV7-9, the J call TRBJ1-1; 8 positions match TRBD1. This CDR3 spans 14 amino acids. Germline values: CDR1 SEHNR, CDR2 FQNEAQ (reference sequence). Unmatched junction bases numbered 9, after V lost 6 bases and J lost 6 bases. Here the CDR3 reads CASRNGQGGPEAFF. The CDR3 DNA reads TGTGCCAGCAGAAACGGACAGGGAGGCCCTGAAGCTTTCTTT.

The chain employs TRBV13 and TRBJ1-4; D possibly corresponds to TRBD1 (6 bases). The V gene's germline CDR1 is PRHDT and CDR2 FYEKMQ (reference sequence). The CDR3 is made up of 19 amino acids. V was pared by 1 base and J by 0 bases, with 18 bases between. The CDR3 sequence is CASSLVGAHAGTTNEKLFF. CDR3 nucleotide sequence: TGTGCCAGCAGCTTAGTGGGGGCGCATGCTGGCACAACTAATGAAAAACTGTTTTTT.

V is TRBV9 and J is TRBJ1-5, with 8 bases aligning to TRBD1. Germline assignment: CDR1 SGDLS and CDR2 YYNGEE. V was clipped by 3 bases and J by 6 bases; unmatched bases: 8. The CDR3 is made up of 15 amino acids. This CDR3 reads CASSGGTGPFQPQHF. The CDR3 DNA is TGTGCCAGCAGCGGGGGGACAGGACCCTTTCAGCCCCAGCATTTT.

This chain uses TRBV25-1 with TRBJ1-4; D may be TRBD1 (6 bases). Trimming pared 1 base from V and 8 bases from J, leaving 14 bases between. Germline lookup yields CDR1 MGHDK and CDR2 SYGVNS. CDR3 size: 15 residues. CDR3 sequence reads: CASSEWRGRSEKLFF. The CDR3 coding sequence is TGTGCCAGCAGTGAATGGCGGGGGCGGTCAGAAAAACTGTTTTTT.

This clone was observed a few times. The sample has other DNA sequences that encode this CDR3 too. The rearrangement joins TRBV4-1 to TRBJ1-2; no clear D gene. The CDR3 totals 11 residues. With 2 bases removed from V and 6 bases from J, the gap between germline ends came to 4 bases. Germline lookup yields CDR1 MGHRA and CDR2 YSYEKL. In DNA, the CDR3 is TGCGCCAGCAGCCAATCGGATGGCTACACCTTC. Amino acids: CASSQSDGYTF.

Only a few counts were recorded for this clone. The chain carries TRBV7-8 and TRBJ2-1; D possibly corresponds to TRBD2 (5 bases). The CDR3 is made up of 13 amino acids. V gave up 0 bases and J gave up 7 bases, with 7 bases separating them. Germline V lookup: CDR1 SGHVS, CDR2 FQNEAQ. CDR3 coding DNA: TGTGCCAGCAGCTTAGCGGGGAGAAATGAGCAGTTCTTC. Translating gives CASSLAGRNEQFF.

This clone was found once. The V and J genes are TRBV5-1 and TRBJ2-6, with 7 bases fitting TRBD1. Germline V gene data show CDR1 as SGHRS and CDR2 as YFSETQ. There are 15 residues in the CDR3. Trimming removed 5 bases from V and 2 bases from J; junction bases left unmatched: 4. CDR3 DNA: TGCGCCAGCAGATCAACAGGGGCTGGGGCCAACGTCCTGACTTTC. Its translation is CASRSTGAGANVLTF.

This clone came up once. V and J are TRBV9 and TRBJ2-1, with TRBD2 identical over 12 bases. V dropped 3 bases and J dropped 3; count of bases not matched to a gene: 4. Germline loops: CDR1 SGDLS, CDR2 YYNGEE. CDR3 length: 16 amino acids. The CDR3 DNA sequence: TGTGCCAGCAGCGACGCTAGCGGGGGGGACTACAATGAGCAGTTCTTC. Translation gives CASSDASGGDYNEQFF.

This rearrangement joins TRBV9 to TRBJ2-5; 11 bases align to TRBD2. The germline V gene encodes CDR1 SGDLS and CDR2 YYNGEE. The CDR3 is 16 amino acids. Trimming cost V 4 bases and J 4 bases; bases outside gene matches: 9. The CDR3, as DNA: TGTGCCAGCAGCCCAATAGCGGGGGGGCAAAGAGAGACCCAGTACTTC. The encoded protein is CASSPIAGGQRETQYF.